This is a list of T cell receptor beta chains from one sample in a study of blood T cell repertoires in COVID-19. TCRdb's table, derived via immunoSEQ multiplex PCR, lists solely in-frame clones and lacks some. In the table there are some 150,000 clones, around 83% of which are singletons. Sequenced sample: PBMCs or T cells enriched from blood (not recorded which). The receptors stem from a man over 45 who had recovered from COVID-19. The CDR3 runs from the conserved cysteine through the conserved F or W. The order of the fields is clone size, D gene, J gene, V gene, CDR3 length, CDR3 protein, CDR3 DNA. A D gene is named only where the DNA matches it firmly. Clone size is stated in some rows and not others, as once, few, many or a class when expanded.

clone size: NA
D gene: TRBD1
J gene: TRBJ1-1
V gene: TRBV6-4
CDR3 length: 13
CDR3 protein: CASRDRGNTEAFF
CDR3 DNA: TGTGCCAGCAGGGACAGGGGGAACACTGAAGCTTTCTTT

clone size: few
D gene: TRBD2
J gene: TRBJ2-5
V gene: TRBV15
CDR3 length: 16
CDR3 protein: CATSRDRLAGGETQYF
CDR3 DNA: TGTGCCACCAGCAGAGATAGACTAGCGGGGGGAGAGACCCAGTACTTC

clone size: NA
D gene: NA
J gene: TRBJ1-1
V gene: TRBV7-8
CDR3 length: 16
CDR3 protein: CASSPDSTLMNTEAFF
CDR3 DNA: TGTGCCAGCAGCCCGGACAGCACACTGATGAACACTGAAGCTTTCTTT

clone size: NA
D gene: NA
J gene: TRBJ2-2
V gene: TRBV4-1
CDR3 length: 16
CDR3 protein: CASSQAGRGNTGELFF
CDR3 DNA: TGCGCCAGCAGCCAAGCCGGCAGGGGCAACACCGGGGAGCTGTTTTTT

clone size: NA
D gene: TRBD1
J gene: TRBJ1-2
V gene: TRBV29-1
CDR3 length: 14
CDR3 protein: CSVEMGQMSYGYTF
CDR3 DNA: TGCAGCGTTGAGATGGGACAGATGAGCTATGGCTACACCTTC

clone size: once
D gene: NA
J gene: TRBJ1-5
V gene: TRBV30
CDR3 length: 15
CDR3 protein: CAWSVGLAPNQPQHF
CDR3 DNA: TGTGCCTGGAGTGTCGGGTTGGCTCCCAATCAGCCCCAGCATTTT

clone size: NA
D gene: NA
J gene: TRBJ1-1
V gene: TRBV10-1
CDR3 length: 13
CDR3 protein: CASSVQGDTEAFF
CDR3 DNA: TGCGCCAGCAGCGTCCAGGGTGACACTGAAGCTTTCTTT

clone size: NA
D gene: TRBD1
J gene: TRBJ1-1
V gene: TRBV28
CDR3 length: 15
CDR3 protein: CASRSGGQGGTEAFF
CDR3 DNA: TGTGCCAGCCGGTCAGGGGGCCAGGGGGGGACTGAAGCTTTCTTT

clone size: many
D gene: TRBD2
J gene: TRBJ2-3
V gene: TRBV9
CDR3 length: 15
CDR3 protein: CASSEGTTRGDTQYF
CDR3 DNA: TGTGCCAGCAGCGAAGGGACTACCCGCGGGGATACGCAGTATTTT

clone size: NA
D gene: NA
J gene: TRBJ2-7
V gene: TRBV5-1
CDR3 length: 14
CDR3 protein: CASSREQGSYEQYF
CDR3 DNA: TGCGCCAGCAGCCGGGAACAGGGAAGCTACGAGCAGTACTTC

clone size: NA
D gene: NA
J gene: TRBJ2-1
V gene: TRBV24-1
CDR3 length: 12
CDR3 protein: CATSALGNEQFF
CDR3 DNA: TGTGCCACCAGTGCCCTCGGTAATGAGCAGTTCTTC

clone size: NA
D gene: NA
J gene: TRBJ2-7
V gene: TRBV30
CDR3 length: 11
CDR3 protein: CAWTFRSEQYF
CDR3 DNA: TGTGCCTGGACCTTCCGGTCAGAGCAGTACTTC

clone size: NA
D gene: TRBD1
J gene: TRBJ1-5
V gene: TRBV2
CDR3 length: 13
CDR3 protein: CASSKTGPRPQHF
CDR3 DNA: TGTGCCAGCAGCAAGACAGGGCCCCGGCCCCAGCATTTT

clone size: NA
D gene: TRBD2
J gene: TRBJ2-1
V gene: TRBV5-1
CDR3 length: 14
CDR3 protein: CASSWGGTRDEQFF
CDR3 DNA: TGCGCCAGCAGTTGGGGGGGAACGAGGGATGAGCAGTTCTTC

clone size: NA
D gene: TRBD1
J gene: TRBJ1-6
V gene: TRBV5-1
CDR3 length: 15
CDR3 protein: CASSPDRGDNSPLHF
CDR3 DNA: TGCGCCAGCAGCCCGGACAGGGGTGATAATTCACCCCTCCACTTT

clone size: once
D gene: TRBD1
J gene: TRBJ1-4
V gene: TRBV5-1
CDR3 length: 14
CDR3 protein: CASSLARGDEKLFF
CDR3 DNA: TGCGCCAGCAGCTTGGCCAGGGGGGATGAAAAACTGTTTTTT

clone size: NA
D gene: TRBD1
J gene: TRBJ1-3
V gene: TRBV12-5
CDR3 length: 18
CDR3 protein: CASGLVRSGTASGNTIYF
CDR3 DNA: TGTGCTAGTGGTTTGGTACGCTCCGGGACAGCCTCTGGAAACACCATATATTTT

clone size: NA
D gene: NA
J gene: TRBJ2-7
V gene: TRBV27
CDR3 length: 13
CDR3 protein: CASSPRLLYEQYF
CDR3 DNA: TGTGCCAGCAGTCCAAGACTCCTTTACGAGCAGTACTTC

clone size: NA
D gene: NA
J gene: TRBJ2-7
V gene: TRBV27
CDR3 length: 14
CDR3 protein: CASSASDPQYEQYF
CDR3 DNA: TGTGCCAGCAGTGCATCAGATCCGCAATACGAGCAGTACTTC

clone size: NA
D gene: TRBD2
J gene: TRBJ2-7
V gene: TRBV10-2
CDR3 length: 15
CDR3 protein: CASSHGLAGSYEQYF
CDR3 DNA: TGCGCCAGCAGCCACGGACTAGCGGGATCCTACGAGCAGTACTTC

clone size: NA
D gene: TRBD1
J gene: TRBJ1-1
V gene: TRBV7-8
CDR3 length: 16
CDR3 protein: CASRKDRGTMNTEAFF
CDR3 DNA: TGTGCCAGCAGAAAGGACAGGGGCACCATGAACACTGAAGCTTTCTTT

clone size: NA
D gene: TRBD1
J gene: TRBJ1-2
V gene: TRBV6-6
CDR3 length: 17
CDR3 protein: CASSPGGTGALANGYTF
CDR3 DNA: TGTGCCAGCAGTCCTGGAGGGACAGGGGCCCTGGCTAATGGCTACACCTTC

clone size: NA
D gene: NA
J gene: TRBJ1-6
V gene: TRBV5-1
CDR3 length: 13
CDR3 protein: CASSLGGGSPLHF
CDR3 DNA: TGCGCCAGCAGCTTGGGGGGAGGTTCACCCCTCCACTTT

clone size: NA
D gene: NA
J gene: TRBJ2-3
V gene: TRBV5-1
CDR3 length: 16
CDR3 protein: CASSLAKDSGTDTQYF
CDR3 DNA: TGCGCCAGCAGCTTGGCCAAGGACTCCGGCACAGATACGCAGTATTTT

clone size: NA
D gene: NA
J gene: TRBJ1-5
V gene: TRBV30
CDR3 length: 15
CDR3 protein: CAWAHREFSNQPQHF
CDR3 DNA: TGTGCCTGGGCGCACAGAGAGTTTAGCAATCAGCCCCAGCATTTT

clone size: NA
D gene: TRBD1
J gene: TRBJ1-1
V gene: TRBV5-1
CDR3 length: 17
CDR3 protein: CASSLGTGGSLWTEAFF
CDR3 DNA: TGCGCCAGCAGCCTCGGGACAGGGGGTAGTTTGTGGACTGAAGCTTTCTTT

clone size: NA
D gene: NA
J gene: TRBJ2-2
V gene: TRBV29-1
CDR3 length: 15
CDR3 protein: CSARQGLGYTGELFF
CDR3 DNA: TGCAGCGCCCGACAGGGACTTGGGTACACCGGGGAGCTGTTTTTT

clone size: NA
D gene: NA
J gene: TRBJ1-1
V gene: TRBV5-1
CDR3 length: 15
CDR3 protein: CASSLLRQGNTEAFF
CDR3 DNA: TGCGCCAGCAGCTTACTAAGGCAGGGGAACACTGAAGCTTTCTTT

clone size: NA
D gene: NA
J gene: TRBJ2-7
V gene: TRBV24-1
CDR3 length: 16
CDR3 protein: CATSDGLAQGPPEQYF
CDR3 DNA: TGTGCCACCAGTGATGGGTTGGCTCAGGGTCCCCCGGAGCAGTACTTC

clone size: few
D gene: NA
J gene: TRBJ1-2
V gene: TRBV5-1
CDR3 length: 16
CDR3 protein: CASSLGQPRLGYGYTF
CDR3 DNA: TGCGCCAGCAGCTTGGGACAGCCGAGATTGGGCTATGGCTACACCTTC

clone size: NA
D gene: TRBD1
J gene: TRBJ2-1
V gene: TRBV10-3
CDR3 length: 16
CDR3 protein: CAISESIGQGTSEQFF
CDR3 DNA: TGTGCCATCAGTGAGTCGATTGGACAGGGCACTAGCGAGCAGTTCTTC

clone size: NA
D gene: TRBD1
J gene: TRBJ1-1
V gene: TRBV7-9
CDR3 length: 15
CDR3 protein: CASSLGDSKGTEAFF
CDR3 DNA: TGTGCCAGCAGCTTAGGGGACAGTAAAGGCACTGAAGCTTTCTTT

clone size: NA
D gene: NA
J gene: TRBJ1-1
V gene: TRBV7-9
CDR3 length: 15
CDR3 protein: CASSLDGRKNTEAFF
CDR3 DNA: TGTGCCAGCAGCTTAGATGGCAGGAAGAACACTGAAGCTTTCTTT

clone size: NA
D gene: NA
J gene: TRBJ1-3
V gene: TRBV29-1
CDR3 length: 15
CDR3 protein: CSGRTGSDSGNTIYF
CDR3 DNA: TGCAGCGGCCGTACAGGGAGCGACTCTGGAAACACCATATATTTT

clone size: NA
D gene: NA
J gene: TRBJ1-2
V gene: TRBV7-9
CDR3 length: 14
CDR3 protein: CASSSIQGAYGYTF
CDR3 DNA: TGTGCCAGCAGTTCTATACAGGGCGCCTATGGCTACACCTTC

clone size: NA
D gene: TRBD1
J gene: TRBJ2-5
V gene: TRBV6-5
CDR3 length: 13
CDR3 protein: CASSRDRDETQYF
CDR3 DNA: TGTGCCAGCAGTCGGGACAGGGACGAGACCCAGTACTTC

clone size: NA
D gene: TRBD2
J gene: TRBJ2-1
V gene: TRBV2
CDR3 length: 14
CDR3 protein: CASSVLGTSGEQFF
CDR3 DNA: TGTGCCAGCAGTGTATTAGGGACTAGTGGTGAGCAGTTCTTC

clone size: NA
D gene: NA
J gene: TRBJ1-2
V gene: TRBV6-2/TRBV6-3
CDR3 length: 13
CDR3 protein: CASSSDSIYGYTF
CDR3 DNA: TGTGCCAGCAGTTCCGACAGCATCTATGGCTACACCTTC

clone size: NA
D gene: NA
J gene: TRBJ2-1
V gene: TRBV4-1
CDR3 length: 17
CDR3 protein: CASSQEADRSSYNEQFF
CDR3 DNA: TGCGCCAGCAGCCAAGAGGCAGACCGGAGCTCGTACAATGAGCAGTTCTTC

clone size: NA
D gene: NA
J gene: TRBJ2-1
V gene: TRBV7-3
CDR3 length: 16
CDR3 protein: CASSLQQPLTYNEQFF
CDR3 DNA: TGTGCCAGCAGCTTACAACAGCCCCTAACCTACAATGAGCAGTTCTTC

clone size: NA
D gene: TRBD1
J gene: TRBJ1-1
V gene: TRBV7-3
CDR3 length: 13
CDR3 protein: CASSLGDSTEAFF
CDR3 DNA: TGTGCCAGCAGCCTTGGGGACAGCACTGAAGCTTTCTTT

clone size: NA
D gene: NA
J gene: TRBJ1-5
V gene: TRBV5-1
CDR3 length: 15
CDR3 protein: CASSLEGTSNQPQHF
CDR3 DNA: TGCGCCAGCAGCTTGGAAGGGACTTCGAATCAGCCCCAGCATTTT

clone size: few
D gene: NA
J gene: TRBJ1-4
V gene: TRBV6-5
CDR3 length: 14
CDR3 protein: CASSLSGANEKLFF
CDR3 DNA: TGTGCCAGCAGCCTCAGCGGGGCTAATGAAAAACTGTTTTTT

clone size: NA
D gene: NA
J gene: TRBJ2-6
V gene: TRBV10-2
CDR3 length: 16
CDR3 protein: CASSESGGGGANVLTF
CDR3 DNA: TGCGCCAGCAGTGAGTCTGGAGGTGGTGGGGCCAACGTCCTGACTTTC

clone size: NA
D gene: NA
J gene: TRBJ1-1
V gene: TRBV18
CDR3 length: 13
CDR3 protein: CASSSQGSTEAFF
CDR3 DNA: TGTGCCAGCTCGTCCCAGGGTAGCACTGAAGCTTTCTTT

clone size: NA
D gene: NA
J gene: TRBJ1-1
V gene: TRBV3-1/TRBV3-2
CDR3 length: 13
CDR3 protein: CASSSGQNTEAFF
CDR3 DNA: TGTGCCAGCAGCTCAGGTCAGAACACTGAAGCTTTCTTT

clone size: NA
D gene: TRBD2
J gene: TRBJ2-2
V gene: TRBV4-2
CDR3 length: 16
CDR3 protein: CASSSGGLGGTGELFF
CDR3 DNA: TGTGCCAGCAGCAGCGGGGGGCTCGGAGGGACCGGGGAGCTGTTTTTT

clone size: NA
D gene: TRBD1
J gene: TRBJ2-1
V gene: TRBV18
CDR3 length: 16
CDR3 protein: CASSPGKETGVNEQFF
CDR3 DNA: TGTGCCAGCTCACCAGGGAAGGAGACAGGGGTCAATGAGCAGTTCTTC

clone size: once
D gene: NA
J gene: TRBJ1-2
V gene: TRBV19
CDR3 length: 13
CDR3 protein: CASTKGKDYGYTF
CDR3 DNA: TGTGCCAGTACCAAGGGGAAGGACTATGGCTACACCTTC

clone size: NA
D gene: NA
J gene: TRBJ1-4
V gene: TRBV7-9
CDR3 length: 15
CDR3 protein: CASSLGGTENEKLFF
CDR3 DNA: TGTGCCAGCAGCTTAGGCGGGACGGAAAATGAAAAACTGTTTTTT

clone size: NA
D gene: NA
J gene: TRBJ1-1
V gene: TRBV4-1
CDR3 length: 15
CDR3 protein: CASSQSRTLYTEAFF
CDR3 DNA: TGCGCCAGCAGCCAATCCCGGACTTTATACACTGAAGCTTTCTTT

clone size: NA
D gene: NA
J gene: TRBJ2-2
V gene: TRBV4-1
CDR3 length: 15
CDR3 protein: CASSQIDRNTGELFF
CDR3 DNA: TGCGCCAGCAGCCAAATAGACAGGAACACCGGGGAGCTGTTTTTT

clone size: NA
D gene: TRBD2
J gene: TRBJ2-1
V gene: TRBV7-9
CDR3 length: 17
CDR3 protein: CASSSIGGGLSYNEQFF
CDR3 DNA: TGTGCCAGCAGCTCGATCGGCGGGGGGTTGTCCTACAATGAGCAGTTCTTC

clone size: NA
D gene: NA
J gene: TRBJ2-7
V gene: TRBV18
CDR3 length: 15
CDR3 protein: CASSPPGISLYEQYF
CDR3 DNA: TGTGCCAGCTCACCGCCCGGGATTAGCCTCTACGAGCAGTACTTC

clone size: NA
D gene: NA
J gene: TRBJ2-2
V gene: TRBV3-1/TRBV3-2
CDR3 length: 15
CDR3 protein: CASSQDYANTGELFF
CDR3 DNA: TGTGCCAGCAGCCAAGATTATGCGAACACCGGGGAGCTGTTTTTT

clone size: NA
D gene: TRBD1
J gene: TRBJ1-3
V gene: TRBV3-1/TRBV3-2
CDR3 length: 14
CDR3 protein: CASSQDSQGDTIYF
CDR3 DNA: TGTGCCAGCAGCCAAGATTCACAGGGGGACACCATATATTTT

clone size: NA
D gene: NA
J gene: TRBJ1-1
V gene: TRBV7-8
CDR3 length: 17
CDR3 protein: CASSLRVSGAMNTEAFF
CDR3 DNA: TGTGCCAGCAGCTTAAGAGTTAGTGGGGCGATGAACACTGAAGCTTTCTTT

clone size: NA
D gene: NA
J gene: TRBJ2-7
V gene: TRBV3-1/TRBV3-2
CDR3 length: 14
CDR3 protein: CASSLLGGGAEQYF
CDR3 DNA: TGTGCCAGCAGCCTCTTGGGGGGGGGCGCCGAGCAGTACTTC

clone size: NA
D gene: NA
J gene: TRBJ1-4
V gene: TRBV5-6
CDR3 length: 14
CDR3 protein: CASSFGEANEKLFF
CDR3 DNA: TGTGCCAGCAGCTTCGGAGAAGCTAATGAAAAACTGTTTTTT